This T cell receptor (beta chain) was captured in a study of T cell responses to AZD1222 COVID-19 vaccine. Findings and limits, study-wide: Reportedly, nearly half the spike-specific TCRs target unmutated variant regions. Vaccine-related CD4 TCRs covered spike, predominating at 160-218 and 743-854. There were mostly white British donors and more females than males, and clonal diversity was possibly underestimated.

Both about-4-week and about-12-week second-dose recipients were combined. Concerning this clone itself: Its antigen is not identified.

Per germline, CDR1 SGHRS and CDR2 YFSETQ. V was pared by 0 bases and J by 4 bases, with 9 bases between. The CDR3 extends over 14 amino acids. Sequencing was performed with immunoSEQ multiplex PCR; in TCRdb, only in-frame clones are kept and a portion is missing. Among about 100,000 clones listed, roughly nine tenths were seen once. This chain joins TRBV5-1 and TRBJ2-3; the D gene is possibly TRBD1 (5 bases). Source: peripheral blood, taken 28 days after the second AZD1222 dose. The TCR was taken from an adult who received the AZD1222 COVID-19 vaccine. The CDR3 bases are TGCGCCAGCAGCTTGGGACAGCCCTCAGATACGCAGTATTTT. This translates into CASSLGQPSDTQYF. The full variable domain, completed using reference TRBV5-1 and TRBJ2-3, is KAGVTQTPRYLIKTRGQQVTLSCSPISGHRSVSWYQQTPGQGLQFLFEYFSETQRNKGNFPGRFSGRQFSNSRSEMNVSTLELGDSALYLCASSLGQPSDTQYFGPGTRLTVL.